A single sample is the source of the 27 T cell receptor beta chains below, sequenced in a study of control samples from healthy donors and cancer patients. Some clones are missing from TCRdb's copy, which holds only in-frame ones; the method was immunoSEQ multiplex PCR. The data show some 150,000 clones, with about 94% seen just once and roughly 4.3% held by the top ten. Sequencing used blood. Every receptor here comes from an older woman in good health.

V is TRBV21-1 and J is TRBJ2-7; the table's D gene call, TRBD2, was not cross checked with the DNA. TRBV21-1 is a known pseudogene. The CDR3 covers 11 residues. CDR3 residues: CASSKYYEQYF. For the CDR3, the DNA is TGTGCCAGCAGCAAATACTACGAGCAGTACTTC.

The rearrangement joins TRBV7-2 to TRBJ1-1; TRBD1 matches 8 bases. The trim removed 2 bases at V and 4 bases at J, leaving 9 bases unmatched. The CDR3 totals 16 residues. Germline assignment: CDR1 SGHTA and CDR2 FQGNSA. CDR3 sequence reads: CASSLPQGAQSTEAFF. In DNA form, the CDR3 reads TGTGCCAGCAGCTTACCGCAGGGGGCCCAGAGCACTGAAGCTTTCTTT.

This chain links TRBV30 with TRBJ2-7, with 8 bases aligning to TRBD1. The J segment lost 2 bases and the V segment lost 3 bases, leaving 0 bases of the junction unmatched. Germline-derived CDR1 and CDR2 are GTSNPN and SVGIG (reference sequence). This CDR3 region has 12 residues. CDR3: CAWRTGAYEQYF. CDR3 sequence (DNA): TGTGCCTGGAGGACAGGGGCCTACGAGCAGTACTTC.

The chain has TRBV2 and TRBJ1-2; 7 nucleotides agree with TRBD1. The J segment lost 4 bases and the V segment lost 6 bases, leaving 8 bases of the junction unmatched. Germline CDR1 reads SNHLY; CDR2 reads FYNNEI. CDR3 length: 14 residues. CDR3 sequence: CASSATGLGYGYTF. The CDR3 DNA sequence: TGTGCCAGCAGCGCGACAGGGCTTGGCTATGGCTACACCTTC.

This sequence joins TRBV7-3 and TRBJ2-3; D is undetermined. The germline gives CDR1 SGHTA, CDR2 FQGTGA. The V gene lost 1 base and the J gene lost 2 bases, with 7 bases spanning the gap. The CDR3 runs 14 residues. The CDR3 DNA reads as TGTGCCAGCAGCTTAAGTCTCCCCACAGATACGCAGTATTTT. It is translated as CASSLSLPTDTQYF.

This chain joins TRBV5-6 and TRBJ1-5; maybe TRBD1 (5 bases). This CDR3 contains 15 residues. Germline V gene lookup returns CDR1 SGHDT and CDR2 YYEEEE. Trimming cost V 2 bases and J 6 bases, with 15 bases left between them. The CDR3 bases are TGTGCCAGCAGCTTCCGGAGCGGGGGTGGTCAGCCCCAGCATTTT. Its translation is CASSFRSGGGQPQHF.

The CDR3 coding sequence is TGTGCCAGCAGTTACCTTTCTGGGGCGGGAGGCTACACCTTC. Encoded protein: CASSYLSGAGGYTF. The chain combines TRBV6-5 with TRBJ1-2; tentative D call: TRBD1 (5 bases). Germline V gives CDR1 MNHEY, CDR2 SVGAGI. V lost 2 bases, J lost 8 bases, and 15 bases lay in between. CDR3 size: 14 residues.

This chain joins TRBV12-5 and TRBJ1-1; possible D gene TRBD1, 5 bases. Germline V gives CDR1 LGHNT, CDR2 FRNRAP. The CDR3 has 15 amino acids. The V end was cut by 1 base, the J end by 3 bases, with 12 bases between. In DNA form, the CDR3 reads TGTGCTAGTGGTTTGGCCCGGACACCATACACTGAAGCTTTCTTT. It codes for CASGLARTPYTEAFF.

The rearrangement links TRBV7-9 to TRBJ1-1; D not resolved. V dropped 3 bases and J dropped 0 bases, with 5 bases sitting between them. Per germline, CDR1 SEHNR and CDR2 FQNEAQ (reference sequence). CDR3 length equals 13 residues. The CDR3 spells CASSFAVNTEAFF. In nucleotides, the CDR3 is TGTGCCAGCAGCTTTGCCGTGAACACTGAAGCTTTCTTT.

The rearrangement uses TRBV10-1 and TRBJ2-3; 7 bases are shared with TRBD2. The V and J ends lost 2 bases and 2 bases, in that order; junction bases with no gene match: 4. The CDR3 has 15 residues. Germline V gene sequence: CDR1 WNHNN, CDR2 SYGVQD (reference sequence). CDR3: CASSEGLAATDTQYF. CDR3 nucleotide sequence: TGCGCCAGCAGTGAGGGGCTAGCGGCCACAGATACGCAGTATTTT.

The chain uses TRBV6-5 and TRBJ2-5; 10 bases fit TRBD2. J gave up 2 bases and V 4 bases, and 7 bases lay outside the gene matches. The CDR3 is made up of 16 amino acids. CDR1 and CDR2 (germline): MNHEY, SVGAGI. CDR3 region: CASSSWGLAKQETQYF. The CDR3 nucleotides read TGTGCCAGCAGTTCCTGGGGACTAGCGAAGCAAGAGACCCAGTACTTC.

This chain's CDR3 is CASSFRELNTEAFF. Written as DNA, the CDR3 is TGTGCCAGCAGCTTCAGGGAGTTGAACACTGAAGCTTTCTTT. The rearrangement joins TRBV5-5 to TRBJ1-1, with D maybe TRBD1 (5 bases). Deletions cut 2 bases from V and 0 bases from J, with 8 bases between. The CDR3 runs to 14 residues. Germline CDR1 reads SGHKS; CDR2 reads YYEKEE (reference sequence).

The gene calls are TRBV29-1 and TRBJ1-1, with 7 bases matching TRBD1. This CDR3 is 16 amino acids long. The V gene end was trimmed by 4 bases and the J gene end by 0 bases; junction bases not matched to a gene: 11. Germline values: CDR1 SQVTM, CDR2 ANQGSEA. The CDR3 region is CSVGGKKGALNTEAFF. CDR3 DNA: TGCAGCGTTGGGGGGAAGAAGGGGGCCCTGAACACTGAAGCTTTCTTT.

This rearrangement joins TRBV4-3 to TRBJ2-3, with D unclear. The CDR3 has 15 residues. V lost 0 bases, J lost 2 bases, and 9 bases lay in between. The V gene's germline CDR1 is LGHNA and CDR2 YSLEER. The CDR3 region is CASSQDYAFTDTQYF. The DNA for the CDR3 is TGCGCCAGCAGCCAAGATTACGCCTTCACAGATACGCAGTATTTT.

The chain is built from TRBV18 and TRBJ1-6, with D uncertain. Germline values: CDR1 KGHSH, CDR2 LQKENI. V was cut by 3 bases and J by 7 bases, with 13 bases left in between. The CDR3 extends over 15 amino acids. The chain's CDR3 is CASSPRGIRNSPLHF. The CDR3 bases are TGTGCCAGCTCACCTCGGGGAATTCGGAATTCACCCCTCCACTTT.

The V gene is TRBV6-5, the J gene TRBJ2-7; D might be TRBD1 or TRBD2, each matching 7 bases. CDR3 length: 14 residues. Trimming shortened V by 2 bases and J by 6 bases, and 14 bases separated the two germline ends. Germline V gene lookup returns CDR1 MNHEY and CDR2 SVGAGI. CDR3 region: CASSYARGGREQYF. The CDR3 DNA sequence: TGTGCCAGCAGTTACGCCAGGGGGGGCCGCGAGCAGTACTTC.

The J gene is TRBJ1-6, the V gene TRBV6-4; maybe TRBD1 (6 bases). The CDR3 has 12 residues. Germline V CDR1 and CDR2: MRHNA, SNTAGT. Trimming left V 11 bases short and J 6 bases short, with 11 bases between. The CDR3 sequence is CAGGHGNSPLHF. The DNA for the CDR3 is TGTGCCGGGGGACACGGTAATTCACCCCTCCACTTT.

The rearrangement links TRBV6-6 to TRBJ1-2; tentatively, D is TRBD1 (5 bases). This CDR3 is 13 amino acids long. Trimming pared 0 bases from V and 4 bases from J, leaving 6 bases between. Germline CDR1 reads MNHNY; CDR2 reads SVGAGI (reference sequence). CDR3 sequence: CASSYSGGYGYTF. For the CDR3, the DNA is TGTGCCAGCAGTTACTCGGGGGGCTATGGCTACACCTTC.

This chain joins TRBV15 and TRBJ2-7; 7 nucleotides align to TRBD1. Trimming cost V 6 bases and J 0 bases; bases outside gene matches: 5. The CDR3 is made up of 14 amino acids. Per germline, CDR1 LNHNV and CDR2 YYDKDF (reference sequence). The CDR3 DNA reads TGTGCCACCAGGCGCACAGGGGCCTCCTACGAGCAGTACTTC. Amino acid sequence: CATRRTGASYEQYF.

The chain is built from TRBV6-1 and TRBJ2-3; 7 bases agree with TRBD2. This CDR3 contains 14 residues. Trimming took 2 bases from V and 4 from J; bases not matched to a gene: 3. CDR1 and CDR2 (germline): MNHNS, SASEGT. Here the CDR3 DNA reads TGTGCCAGCAGTGAAACGGGAGGTCCAGATACGCAGTATTTT. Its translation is CASSETGGPDTQYF.

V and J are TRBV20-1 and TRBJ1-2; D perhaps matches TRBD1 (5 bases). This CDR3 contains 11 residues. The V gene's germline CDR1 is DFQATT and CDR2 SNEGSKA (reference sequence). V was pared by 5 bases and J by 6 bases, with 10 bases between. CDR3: CSAPSGDGYTF. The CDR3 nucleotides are TGCAGTGCTCCGTCGGGGGATGGCTACACCTTC.

The CDR3 region is CASSQADRGGVLDYEQYF. The CDR3 region has the DNA TGTGCCAGCAGCCAGGCGGACAGGGGCGGCGTTTTGGACTACGAGCAGTACTTC. This rearrangement joins TRBV3-1 (or the pseudogene TRBV3-2) to TRBJ2-7; 9 bases are a match to TRBD1. V shed 3 bases and J 3 bases; nucleotides not matched to a gene: 15. This CDR3 spans 18 amino acids. The V gene's germline CDR1 is LGHDT and CDR2 YNNKEL (reference sequence).

CDR3 residues: CASSRARGTGEVQYF. The CDR3 nucleotides read TGCGCCAGCAGCCGAGCCCGGGGGACAGGGGAGGTTCAGTACTTC. V usage is TRBV4-1 and J usage is TRBJ2-4; 10 positions agree with TRBD1. This CDR3 region has 15 residues. CDR1 and CDR2 from the germline V gene are MGHRA and YSYEKL. V shed 4 bases and J 11 bases; nucleotides not matched to a gene: 11.

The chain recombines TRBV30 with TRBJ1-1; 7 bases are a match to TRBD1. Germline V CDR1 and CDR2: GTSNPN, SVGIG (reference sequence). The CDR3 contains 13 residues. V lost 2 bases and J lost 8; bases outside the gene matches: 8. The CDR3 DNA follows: TGTGCCTGGAGTCGGCAAGGGGGCTCCGAAGCTTTCTTT. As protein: CAWSRQGGSEAFF. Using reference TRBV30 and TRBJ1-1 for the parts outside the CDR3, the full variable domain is SQTIHQWPATLVQPVGSPLSLECTVEGTSNPNLYWYRQAAGRGLQLLFYSVGIGQISSEVPQNLSASRPQDRQFILSSKKLLLSDSGFYLCAWSRQGGSEAFFGQGTRLTVV.

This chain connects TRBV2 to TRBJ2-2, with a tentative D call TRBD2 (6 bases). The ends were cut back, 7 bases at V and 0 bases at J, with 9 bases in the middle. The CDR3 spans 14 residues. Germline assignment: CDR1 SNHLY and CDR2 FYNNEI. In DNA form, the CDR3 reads TGTGCCAGCAATGGGGGGACGAACACCGGGGAGCTGTTTTTT. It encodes CASNGGTNTGELFF.

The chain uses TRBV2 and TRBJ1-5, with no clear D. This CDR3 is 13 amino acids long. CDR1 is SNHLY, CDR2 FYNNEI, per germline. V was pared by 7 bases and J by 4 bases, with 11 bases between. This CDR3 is CASTSWNNQPQHF. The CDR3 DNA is TGTGCCAGCACATCATGGAATAATCAGCCCCAGCATTTT.

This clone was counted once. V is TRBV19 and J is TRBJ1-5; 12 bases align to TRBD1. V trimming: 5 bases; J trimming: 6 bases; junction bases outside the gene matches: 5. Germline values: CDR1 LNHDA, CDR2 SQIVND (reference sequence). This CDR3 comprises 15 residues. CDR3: CASSPGQGAAQPQHF. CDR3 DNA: TGTGCCAGTAGTCCGGGACAGGGGGCGGCTCAGCCCCAGCATTTT.